A single sample is the source of the 14 T cell receptor beta chains below, sequenced in a study of T cells in Graves' hyperthyroidism and ophthalmopathy. There were TCR beta CDR3 regions amplified from RNA transcripts. HTBI primers were employed in a first-round RT-PCR of the TCR CDR3. TCRdb re-analysed the multiplex PCR reads in MiXCR, keeping a single row per CDR3 protein. The sample contains about 640,000 distinct CDR3 sequences, 20% to 25% of which appear only once. The sample consisted of blood. Receptor source: a man between 25 and 39 years old with Graves' ophthalmopathy.

Only a few counts were recorded for this clonotype. The chain recombines TRBV5-5 with TRBJ2-7, with TRBD1 identical over 8 bases. This CDR3 is built from 14 residues. Germline values: CDR1 SGHKS, CDR2 YYEKEE (reference sequence). After removal of 2 bases from V and 5 bases from J, the junction contained 6 bases not matched to a gene. CDR3 residues: CASSFAQGAHEQYF. For the CDR3, the DNA is TGTGCCAGCAGCTTCGCGCAGGGGGCACACGAGCAGTACTTC.

The chain uses TRBV7-3 and TRBJ2-3, with 9 bases identical to TRBD2. CDR3 size: 15 residues. In germline, CDR1 is SGHTA, CDR2 FQGTGA. The ends lost 1 base at V and 4 bases at J; junction bases unmatched: 3. The CDR3 DNA reads TGTGCCAGCAGCTTAATGGCGGGAGGGCCAGATACGCAGTATTTT. This encodes CASSLMAGGPDTQYF. The full variable domain, rest sourced from reference TRBV7-3 and TRBJ2-3, is GAGVSQTPSNKVTEKGKYVELRCDPISGHTALYWYRQSLGQGPEFLIYFQGTGAADDSGLPNDRFFAVRPEGSVSTLKIQRTERGDSAVYLCASSLMAGGPDTQYFGPGTRLTVL.

CDR3 residues: CASSSQGVRSPLHF. CDR3 nucleotide sequence: TGTGCCAGCAGCAGCCAGGGGGTACGGTCACCCCTCCACTTT. This chain links TRBV9 with TRBJ1-6; 7 bases agree with TRBD1. The length of the CDR3 is 14 residues. V lost 4 bases to trimming and J lost 10 bases; unmatched junction nucleotides: 8. Per germline, CDR1 SGDLS and CDR2 YYNGEE.

This chain uses TRBV2 with TRBJ2-7; D might be TRBD1 or TRBD2, each matching 6 bases. The CDR3 contains 17 residues. Trimming removed 6 bases from V and 1 base from J, with 22 bases in between. Germline CDR1 reads SNHLY; CDR2 reads FYNNEI. In DNA, the CDR3 is TGTGCCAGCAGCCTTCTGGGGGGCGGGACACAATCCTACGAGCAGTACTTC. Amino acids: CASSLLGGGTQSYEQYF.

The chain combines TRBV29-1 with TRBJ1-4, with 8 bases identical to TRBD1. This CDR3 is 14 amino acids long. Unmatched junction bases numbered 8, after V lost 4 bases and J lost 7 bases. Looked up from germline, CDR1 is SQVTM and CDR2 is ANQGSEA. Here the CDR3 DNA reads TGCAGCGTTGGTCCCCCGGGACAGGCTGAAAAACTGTTTTTT. Translation gives CSVGPPGQAEKLFF.

The rearrangement uses TRBV12-3 or TRBV12-4 and TRBJ1-2; perhaps TRBD1 as D (6 bases). The CDR3 is 13 amino acids. Trimming cost V 6 bases and J 3 bases, with 11 bases left between them. The chain's CDR3 is CASSSQGDYGYTF. DNA for the CDR3: TGTGCCAGCAGCTCACAGGGTGACTATGGCTACACCTTC.

In this sample, this clonotype turned up many times. The V call is TRBV5-1, the J call TRBJ2-1, with D tentatively TRBD2 (7 bases). Deletions cut 0 bases from V and 8 bases from J, with 15 bases between. Germline assignment: CDR1 SGHRS and CDR2 YFSETQ. The CDR3 consists of 15 residues. This chain's CDR3 is CASSLVGAGADEQFF. The CDR3 coding sequence is TGCGCCAGCAGCTTGGTAGGCGCGGGGGCTGATGAGCAGTTCTTC.

This clonotype has ten or more counts. The chain is built from TRBV13 and TRBJ2-1; unclear D gene. V was pared by 2 bases and J by 7 bases, with 3 bases between. The CDR3 contains 11 residues. Per germline, CDR1 PRHDT and CDR2 FYEKMQ (reference sequence). The DNA for the CDR3 is TGTGCCAGCAGCTTACGAAATGAGCAGTTCTTC. As protein: CASSLRNEQFF.

This chain joins TRBV14 and TRBJ2-2, with D possibly being TRBD1 (5 bases). Looked up from germline, CDR1 is SGHDN and CDR2 is FVKESK. The CDR3 extends over 14 amino acids. V dropped 2 bases and J dropped 6 bases, with 10 bases sitting between them. DNA of the CDR3: TGTGCCAGCAGCCAACCGACAGAGCCCGGGGAGCTGTTTTTT. This sequence encodes CASSQPTEPGELFF.

This clonotype was observed a handful of times. The CDR3 reads CASSLRLGAGELFF. The CDR3 DNA is TGTGCCAGCAGCTTGAGGCTGGGGGCCGGGGAGCTGTTTTTT. The chain is built from TRBV5-6 and TRBJ2-2; D possibly uses TRBD1 or TRBD2 (5 bases each). Trimming pared 1 base from V and 6 bases from J, leaving 10 bases between. Germline values: CDR1 SGHDT, CDR2 YYEEEE. The CDR3 length is 14 residues.

The rearrangement joins TRBV19 to TRBJ1-1; D unresolved. The CDR3 totals 12 residues. In germline, CDR1 is LNHDA, CDR2 SQIVND (reference sequence). V was cut by 7 bases and J by 4 bases, with 10 bases left in between. This CDR3 reads CASTKGSTEAFF. CDR3 nucleotide sequence: TGTGCCAGTACAAAAGGGAGCACTGAAGCTTTCTTT.

The sample holds many counts of this clonotype. This sequence joins TRBV11-2 and TRBJ2-1; 8 bases fit TRBD1. CDR3 length: 15 residues. CDR1 is SGHAT and CDR2 is FQNNGV in the germline V gene. Trimming at V came to 9 bases and at J to 0 bases, leaving 7 bases not matched to a gene. The CDR3 loop is CASSLGTGSYNEQFF. The CDR3 nucleotides are TGTGCCAGTAGTTTAGGGACAGGCTCCTACAATGAGCAGTTCTTC. Full variable domain (missing parts from reference TRBV11-2 and TRBJ2-1): EAGVAQSPRYKIIEKRQSVAFWCNPISGHATLYWYQQILGQGPKLLIQFQNNGVVDDSQLPKDRFSAERLKGVDSTLKIQPAKLEDSAVYLCASSLGTGSYNEQFFGPGTRLTVL.

The chain combines TRBV20-1 with TRBJ1-4; D remains ambiguous. The CDR3 contains 12 residues. Trimming pared 5 bases from V and 3 bases from J, leaving 7 bases between. Germline CDR1 and CDR2: DFQATT and SNEGSKA (reference sequence). This CDR3 is CSAYRPNEKLFF. CDR3 in DNA: TGCAGTGCTTACCGTCCTAATGAAAAACTGTTTTTT.

The chain employs TRBV5-6 and TRBJ1-1, with D possibly TRBD1 on 5 matching bases. There are 16 residues in the CDR3. V lost 4 bases and J lost 1, with 17 bases in between. Germline CDR1 reads SGHDT; CDR2 reads YYEEEE. For the CDR3, the DNA is TGTGCCAGCAGCCGGCTTGGGGCTGGGGGGAACACTGAAGCTTTCTTT. Translation: CASSRLGAGGNTEAFF.